These 32 T cell receptor beta chains originate from one sample sequenced in a study of blood T cells in healthy people across ages. Sample-barcoded 5' priming and a J-beta primer mix drove a second PCR of about 7 to 12 cycles. Each CDR3 protein is one row after TCRdb ran MiXCR on the 5' RACE reads. The table includes more than 1,400,000 distinct CDR3 sequences, roughly 40% detected once. The sequencing sample was made of blood. These receptors came from a woman between 18 and 30 years old in good health.

The gene calls are TRBV28 and TRBJ1-5, with D perhaps TRBD1 (6 bases). The V end was cut by 6 bases, the J end by 6 bases, with 18 bases between. The CDR3 loop spans 15 amino acids. Germline CDR1 and CDR2: MDHEN and SYDVKM. CDR3 sequence (DNA): TGTGCCAGCAGAGAACAGGGAGAAAGAGCTCAGCCCCAGCATTTT. This codes for CASREQGERAQPQHF. Variable domain in full (rest from reference TRBV28 and TRBJ1-5): DVKVTQSSRYLVKRTGEKVFLECVQDMDHENMFWYRQDPGLGLRLIYFSYDVKMKEKGDIPEGYSVSREKKERFSLILESASTNQTSMYLCASREQGERAQPQHFGDGTRLSIL.

The chain is built from TRBV6-1 and TRBJ1-6; D ambiguous. V dropped 0 bases and J dropped 10 bases, with 13 bases sitting between them. The CDR3 has 15 amino acids. Germline V CDR1 and CDR2: MNHNS, SASEGT. The CDR3 DNA is TGTGCCAGCAGTGAAGCTTACACGAGCAGATCACCCCTCCACTTT. It yields the protein CASSEAYTSRSPLHF.

This clonotype showed up just a few times. The chain has TRBV5-1 and TRBJ1-1, with a weak D call TRBD1 (6 bases). Germline CDR1 reads SGHRS; CDR2 reads YFSETQ. The CDR3 spans 15 residues. Deletions cut 4 bases from V and 5 bases from J, with 18 bases between. The CDR3 DNA is TGCGCCAGCAGCCCGGGCCGGGGGGGCAAAACTGAAGCTTTCTTT. Translating gives CASSPGRGGKTEAFF. The entire variable domain, with the rest obtained from reference TRBV5-1 and TRBJ1-1, is as follows: KAGVTQTPRYLIKTRGQQVTLSCSPISGHRSVSWYQQTPGQGLQFLFEYFSETQRNKGNFPGRFSGRQFSNSRSEMNVSTLELGDSALYLCASSPGRGGKTEAFFGQGTRLTVV.

The chain recombines TRBV6-1 with TRBJ1-5, with D hard to call. The CDR3 is 13 amino acids. CDR1 and CDR2 from the germline V gene are MNHNS and SASEGT. V lost 1 base and J 6 bases, leaving 7 bases between the germline ends. The CDR3: CASSEVRSQPQHF. CDR3 DNA sequence: TGTGCCAGCAGTGAAGTAAGGAGTCAGCCCCAGCATTTT.

The V and J genes are TRBV4-2 and TRBJ2-3; 12 bases agree with TRBD2. Germline CDR1 LGHNA, CDR2 YNFKEQ. CDR3 length: 20 residues. The V segment lost 2 bases and the J segment 0 bases; nucleotides outside the gene matches: 12. The CDR3 reads CASSQLGGLAGFTSTDTQYF. The CDR3, as DNA: TGTGCCAGCAGCCAACTGGGAGGACTAGCGGGGTTCACTAGCACAGATACGCAGTATTTT.

This rearrangement joins TRBV28 to TRBJ1-3, with D possibly being TRBD1 (5 bases). The CDR3 is 14 residues long. Germline CDR1 reads MDHEN; CDR2 reads SYDVKM. V lost 7 bases and J 5 bases, leaving 15 bases between the germline ends. In DNA, the CDR3 is TGTGCCAGCAACCCCCGGGACCTTCGAAACACCATATATTTT. It translates to CASNPRDLRNTIYF.

A few counts support this clonotype. This rearrangement joins TRBV29-1 to TRBJ1-2; possibly TRBD1 for D (5 bases). V gave up 7 bases and J gave up 8 bases, with 17 bases separating them. Per the germline V gene, CDR1 is SQVTM and CDR2 is ANQGSEA. There are 12 residues in the CDR3. The CDR3 is CSAMDTSYGYTF. The CDR3 bases are TGCAGCGCCATGGACACAAGTTACGGCTACACCTTC. Using reference TRBV29-1 and TRBJ1-2 for the parts outside the CDR3, the full variable domain is SAVISQKPSRDICQRGTSLTIQCQVDSQVTMMFWYRQQPGQSLTLIATANQGSEATYESGFVIDKFPISRPNLTFSTLTVSNMSPEDSSIYLCSAMDTSYGYTFGSGTRLTVV.

This clonotype was observed a few times. The chain employs TRBV30 and TRBJ2-7, with D possibly being TRBD2 (5 bases). V was trimmed by 0 bases and J by 5 bases, leaving 8 bases between them. CDR3 length: 12 amino acids. Germline V gene data show CDR1 as GTSNPN and CDR2 as SVGIG (reference sequence). The CDR3, as DNA: TGTGCCTGGAGTGTACCCGGGGACGAGCAGTACTTC. Translated, it gives CAWSVPGDEQYF.

This clonotype has at least ten counts. One junction end does not reproduce the germline sequence, and a read error may be involved. The chain combines TRBV7-2 with TRBJ2-5; 9 bases fit TRBD2. Germline V gives CDR1 SGHTA, CDR2 FQGNSA. This CDR3 comprises 14 residues. CDR3 nucleotides: TGCGCCAGCAGCCTAGCGGGGTTCCAAGAGACCCAGTACTTC. The encoded protein is CASSLAGFQETQYF.

CDR3 protein: CAWSEGHNQPQHF. As DNA, the CDR3 is TGTGCCTGGAGTGAGGGACACAATCAGCCCCAGCATTTT. V gene TRBV30 combines with J gene TRBJ1-5; a weak D match, TRBD1 (6 bases). The germline gives CDR1 GTSNPN, CDR2 SVGIG (reference sequence). The V and J ends lost 1 base and 3 bases respectively, with 7 bases between them. This CDR3 comprises 13 residues.

V usage is TRBV27 and J usage is TRBJ2-3, with D possibly matching TRBD2 (7 bases). The V end was cut by 6 bases, the J end by 2 bases, with 15 bases between. The CDR3 length is 15 residues. In germline, CDR1 is MNHEY, CDR2 SMNVEV (reference sequence). The CDR3 sequence is CASRTWGGLTDTQYF. CDR3 sequence (DNA): TGTGCCAGCAGGACCTGGGGGGGGCTCACAGATACGCAGTATTTT.

The rearrangement links TRBV12-3 or TRBV12-4 to TRBJ1-1; weak D call: TRBD1 (5 bases). There are 17 residues in the CDR3. Between the trimmed V and J ends, which lost 6 bases and 4 bases, there was a span of 24 bases. CDR3 bases: TGTGCCAGCAGAGTCAGCCGGGGGTTCAGTGTGGGCACTGAAGCTTTCTTT. This translates into CASRVSRGFSVGTEAFF.

This rearrangement joins TRBV7-9 to TRBJ2-7, with 9 bases fitting TRBD1. The CDR3 runs 16 residues. The J segment lost 4 bases and the V segment lost 2 bases, leaving 9 bases of the junction unmatched. Germline V gene lookup returns CDR1 SEHNR and CDR2 FQNEAQ (reference sequence). The CDR3 nucleotides are TGTGCCAGCAGCTTATTGGGAGGGACAGGGTCGTACGAGCAGTACTTC. This encodes CASSLLGGTGSYEQYF.

The V gene is TRBV10-2, the J gene TRBJ2-7; D is perhaps TRBD1 (5 bases). This CDR3 is built from 14 residues. The germline CDR1 and CDR2 sequences are WSHSY and SAAADI. V was cut by 4 bases and J by 0 bases, with 10 bases left in between. The CDR3 DNA reads as TGCGCCAGCAGTGGGGGCCAGAGCTCCTACGAGCAGTACTTC. Its translation: CASSGGQSSYEQYF.

The V call is TRBV20-1, the J call TRBJ2-5, with D possibly matching TRBD2 (6 bases). Germline CDR1 and CDR2: DFQATT and SNEGSKA (reference sequence). CDR3 length: 15 amino acids. The ends were cut back, 3 bases at V and 1 base at J, with 15 bases in the middle. The CDR3 DNA reads TGCAGTGCTAGGGACCTGTTGCGGGGCCAAGAGACCCAGTACTTC. Its protein product is CSARDLLRGQETQYF.

The chain links TRBV6-5 to TRBJ2-1, with 7 bases fitting TRBD2. Germline CDR1 reads MNHEY; CDR2 reads SVGAGI. There are 13 residues in the CDR3. Germline trimming cut 7 bases from V and 5 bases from J; bases unmatched to any gene: 5. The CDR3 coding sequence is TGTGCCAGCACCAGGGACTACGACAATGAGCAGTTCTTC. It specifies CASTRDYDNEQFF.

This clonotype was seen only a few times. The chain couples TRBV12-3 or TRBV12-4 to TRBJ1-2, with D possibly TRBD1 on 5 matching bases. The CDR3 contains 13 residues. Trimming removed 7 bases from V and 3 bases from J, with 12 bases in between. This CDR3 reads CASIMGGDYGYTF. CDR3 nucleotide sequence: TGTGCCAGCATCATGGGAGGGGACTATGGCTACACCTTC.

This clonotype appeared a few times. DNA for the CDR3: TGTGCCAGCAGCCACTCCCTGGGCCCAGGGGGTTCCCGCGAGCAGTACTTC. This gives the protein CASSHSLGPGGSREQYF. The chain joins TRBV3-1 to TRBJ2-5, with 7 nucleotides matching TRBD1. The J call is doubtful: the DNA matches TRBJ2-7 better. Germline CDR1 and CDR2: LGHDT and YNNKEL (reference sequence). This CDR3 has 17 residues.

The chain links TRBV5-1 to TRBJ2-1; TRBD2 matches at 9 bases. V lost 6 bases to trimming and J lost 4 bases; unmatched junction nucleotides: 8. This CDR3 comprises 15 residues. The V gene's germline CDR1 is SGHRS and CDR2 YFSETQ. The CDR3 is CASTESGGSYNEQFF. In DNA, the CDR3 is TGCGCCAGCACCGAGAGCGGGGGGTCATACAATGAGCAGTTCTTC.

The chain recombines TRBV6-5 with TRBJ2-7; no reliable D call. The CDR3 length is 14 residues. From germline, CDR1 is MNHEY and CDR2 SVGAGI. Trimming pared 2 bases from V and 2 bases from J, leaving 10 bases between. CDR3 coding DNA: TGTGCCAGCAGTTACGGGGTTTCGACCTACGAGCAGTACTTC. Protein product: CASSYGVSTYEQYF.

This clonotype occurred once. The CDR3: CSAIQGGYNEQYF. CDR3 sequence (DNA): TGCAGTGCTATCCAGGGCGGGTACAATGAGCAGTACTTC. The J gene is TRBJ2-5, the V gene TRBV20-1, with D perhaps given as TRBD1 or TRBD2 (5 bases each). This CDR3 is built from 13 residues. Between the trimmed V and J ends, which lost 4 bases and 11 bases, there was a span of 20 bases. From germline, CDR1 is DFQATT and CDR2 SNEGSKA (reference sequence).

This clonotype has ten or more counts. The V gene is TRBV20-1, the J gene TRBJ2-7; either TRBD1 or TRBD2 may fit D (5 bases each). Germline loops: CDR1 DFQATT, CDR2 SNEGSKA (reference sequence). Between the trimmed V and J ends, which lost 8 bases and 2 bases, there was a span of 13 bases. The CDR3 is 12 amino acids. The CDR3: CSIGDGTYEQYF. The CDR3 coding sequence is TGCAGTATTGGGGACGGGACCTACGAGCAGTACTTC.

The chain links TRBV11-1 to TRBJ2-2; no clear D gene. This CDR3 region has 15 residues. Looked up from germline, CDR1 is SGHAT and CDR2 is FQDESV (reference sequence). V dropped 3 bases and J dropped 6 bases, with 14 bases sitting between them. The CDR3 protein is CASSFGRAPPGELFF. CDR3 DNA sequence: TGTGCCAGCAGCTTTGGTAGGGCGCCCCCCGGGGAGCTGTTTTTT. Looking up the rest from reference TRBV11-1 and TRBJ2-2 gives the full variable domain: EAEVAQSPRYKITEKSQAVAFWCDPISGHATLYWYRQILGQGPELLVQFQDESVVDDSQLPKDRFSAERLKGVDSTLKIQPAELGDSAMYLCASSFGRAPPGELFFGEGSRLTVL.

The V call is TRBV2, the J call TRBJ1-5; 7 nucleotides line up with TRBD1. V gave up 6 bases and J gave up 7 bases; unmatched junction bases: 9. Germline CDR1 SNHLY, CDR2 FYNNEI. There are 14 residues in the CDR3. The CDR3 region has the DNA TGTGCCAGCAGAGCGACAGGGTCAAGACAGCCCCAGCATTTT. Translated: CASRATGSRQPQHF. The whole variable domain, filled in from reference TRBV2 and TRBJ1-5, reads EPEVTQTPSHQVTQMGQEVILRCVPISNHLYFYWYRQILGQKVEFLVSFYNNEISEKSEIFDDQFSVERPDGSNFTLKIRSTKLEDSAMYFCASRATGSRQPQHFGDGTRLSIL.

This clonotype was counted only a few times. The chain has TRBV25-1 and TRBJ2-1, with D perhaps being TRBD1 or TRBD2 (6 bases each). Trimming took off 8 bases at V and 8 bases at J, with 22 bases between the two ends. CDR1 is MGHDK and CDR2 is SYGVNS in the germline V gene. This CDR3 is built from 15 residues. The CDR3 reads CASQNAGTGYHEQFF. CDR3 in DNA: TGTGCCAGCCAAAACGCGGGAACAGGGTACCATGAGCAGTTCTTC.

The chain couples TRBV3-1 to TRBJ2-3, with a possible D match to TRBD1 (6 bases). V was trimmed by 1 base and J by 6 bases, leaving 17 bases between them. This CDR3 region has 16 residues. The germline V gene encodes CDR1 LGHDT and CDR2 YNNKEL (reference sequence). The CDR3, as DNA: TGTGCCAGCAGCCAAGGTACAGGGACGGCTCGCGATACGCAGTATTTT. Residues: CASSQGTGTARDTQYF.

The chain employs TRBV3-1 and TRBJ1-2; the match to TRBD1 covers 7 bases. Per the germline V gene, CDR1 is LGHDT and CDR2 is YNNKEL (reference sequence). There are 17 residues in the CDR3. V lost 0 bases and J lost 4; bases outside the gene matches: 11. The CDR3 DNA follows: TGTGCCAGCAGCCAAGATTCGGCTTGGGACAGCATCTATGGCTACACCTTC. It translates to CASSQDSAWDSIYGYTF. Drawing the rest from reference TRBV3-1 and TRBJ1-2, the complete variable domain is DTAVSQTPKYLVTQMGNDKSIKCEQNLGHDTMYWYKQDSKKFLKIMFSYNNKELIINETVPNRFSPKSPDKAHLNLHINSLELGDSAVYFCASSQDSAWDSIYGYTFGSGTRLTVV.

This clonotype occurred once. The chain couples TRBV6-1 to TRBJ1-4; no reliable D call. Germline values: CDR1 MNHNS, CDR2 SASEGT. Deletions cut 5 bases from V and 3 bases from J, with 7 bases between. This CDR3 is built from 13 residues. As DNA, the CDR3 is TGTGCCAGCAGTAAAGGCCCTAATGAAAAACTGTTTTTT. This codes for CASSKGPNEKLFF.

This clonotype has only one observation. This chain joins TRBV18 and TRBJ1-5; D perhaps matches TRBD1 (6 bases). The germline gives CDR1 KGHSH, CDR2 LQKENI. Trimming cost V 1 base and J 5 bases, with 9 bases left between them. CDR3 size: 14 residues. The CDR3 DNA reads TGTGCCAGCTCACCACGGGGGCAGGATCAGCCCCAGCATTTT. It translates to CASSPRGQDQPQHF. The complete variable domain, with remaining parts taken from reference TRBV18 and TRBJ1-5, reads NAGVMQNPRHLVRRRGQEARLRCSPMKGHSHVYWYRQLPEEGLKFMVYLQKENIIDESGMPKERFSAEFPKEGPSILRIQQVVRGDSAAYFCASSPRGQDQPQHFGDGTRLSIL.

The sample holds a few counts of this clonotype. The gene calls are TRBV7-9 and TRBJ1-6; tentatively, D is TRBD1 (5 bases). The CDR3 contains 15 residues. Germline values: CDR1 SEHNR, CDR2 FQNEAQ (reference sequence). V was shortened by 9 bases and J by 7 bases, with 19 bases between the two germline ends. The DNA of the CDR3 is TGTGCCAGTCCCAAACCCCGGGGCCAAAATTCACCCCTCCACTTT. This translates into CASPKPRGQNSPLHF.

This clonotype was found many times. The chain has TRBV6-4 and TRBJ1-6; 7 nucleotides agree with TRBD1. Germline trimming cut 2 bases from V and 5 bases from J; bases unmatched to any gene: 0. Germline lookup yields CDR1 MRHNA and CDR2 SNTAGT. CDR3 length equals 14 residues. The CDR3: CASSDGTDNSPLHF. The CDR3 DNA reads TGTGCCAGCAGTGACGGGACAGATAATTCACCCCTCCACTTT.

There are a few counts of this clonotype. The gene calls are TRBV3-1 and TRBJ2-1; TRBD2 agrees at 8 bases. This CDR3 is 16 amino acids long. The ends lost 4 bases at V and 7 bases at J; junction bases unmatched: 12. Germline loops: CDR1 LGHDT, CDR2 YNNKEL (reference sequence). CDR3 DNA: TGTGCCAGCAGCCCCCTCAGCGGGGGCCCCCAGAATGAGCAGTTCTTC. Translating it yields CASSPLSGGPQNEQFF.